The 4 T cell receptor beta chains given below trace back to one sample, sequenced in a study of post-analysis software for immune sequencing data. The study, taken as a whole, reports: TRBV5-6, TRBV5-1 and TRBV20-1 belonged to a set of a handful of TRBV segments that were more frequent in patients than controls.

Every TCR beta cDNA library bore unique molecular identifiers. TCRdb fed the PCR reads into MiXCR, producing one record per CDR3 protein. The sample has hundreds of thousands of distinct CDR3 sequences, around 53% seen once; the top ten hold roughly 4.4%. These receptors' targets are unknown. Input material: blood. These receptors all stem from a girl between 10 and 17 years old with multiple sclerosis.

This clonotype was recorded a few times. The gene calls are TRBV12-3 or TRBV12-4 and TRBJ2-7; 11 bases are a match to TRBD1. The CDR3 extends over 15 amino acids. V was pared by 6 bases and J by 1 base, with 5 bases of the junction left unmatched. The CDR3 here is CASREGTGGSYEQYF. In DNA, the CDR3 is TGTGCCAGCAGGGAGGGGACAGGGGGTTCCTACGAGCAGTACTTC.

The chain employs TRBV6-5 and TRBJ1-5; D call uncertain. The V end was cut by 5 bases, the J end by 5 bases, with 13 bases between. CDR3 length equals 14 residues. Germline CDR1 MNHEY, CDR2 SVGAGI. CDR3 nucleotides: TGTGCCAGCAGTCCCCAATCACAGTATCAGCCCCAGCATTTT. Its translation is CASSPQSQYQPQHF.

Concerning this clonotype itself: A read error may explain this, as a much larger clone is one base away. This chain uses TRBV29-1 with TRBJ2-7, with TRBD1 matching over 11 bases. This CDR3 is built from 13 residues. Unmatched junction bases numbered 2, after V lost 4 bases and J lost 3 bases. Per the germline V gene, CDR1 is SQVTM and CDR2 is ANQGSEA. As DNA, the CDR3 is TGCAGCGTTGCCGGGACAGGGGGCTACGAGCAGTACTTC. Protein sequence: CSVAGTGGYEQYF.

The chain combines TRBV5-6 with TRBJ2-3, with 9 nucleotides matching TRBD2. After removal of 1 base from V and 2 bases from J, the junction contained 5 bases not matched to a gene. CDR3 size: 16 residues. Per the germline V gene, CDR1 is SGHDT and CDR2 is YYEEEE. This CDR3 is CASSLWLAGYTDTQYF. CDR3 DNA: TGTGCCAGCAGCTTGTGGCTAGCGGGGTACACAGATACGCAGTATTTT.